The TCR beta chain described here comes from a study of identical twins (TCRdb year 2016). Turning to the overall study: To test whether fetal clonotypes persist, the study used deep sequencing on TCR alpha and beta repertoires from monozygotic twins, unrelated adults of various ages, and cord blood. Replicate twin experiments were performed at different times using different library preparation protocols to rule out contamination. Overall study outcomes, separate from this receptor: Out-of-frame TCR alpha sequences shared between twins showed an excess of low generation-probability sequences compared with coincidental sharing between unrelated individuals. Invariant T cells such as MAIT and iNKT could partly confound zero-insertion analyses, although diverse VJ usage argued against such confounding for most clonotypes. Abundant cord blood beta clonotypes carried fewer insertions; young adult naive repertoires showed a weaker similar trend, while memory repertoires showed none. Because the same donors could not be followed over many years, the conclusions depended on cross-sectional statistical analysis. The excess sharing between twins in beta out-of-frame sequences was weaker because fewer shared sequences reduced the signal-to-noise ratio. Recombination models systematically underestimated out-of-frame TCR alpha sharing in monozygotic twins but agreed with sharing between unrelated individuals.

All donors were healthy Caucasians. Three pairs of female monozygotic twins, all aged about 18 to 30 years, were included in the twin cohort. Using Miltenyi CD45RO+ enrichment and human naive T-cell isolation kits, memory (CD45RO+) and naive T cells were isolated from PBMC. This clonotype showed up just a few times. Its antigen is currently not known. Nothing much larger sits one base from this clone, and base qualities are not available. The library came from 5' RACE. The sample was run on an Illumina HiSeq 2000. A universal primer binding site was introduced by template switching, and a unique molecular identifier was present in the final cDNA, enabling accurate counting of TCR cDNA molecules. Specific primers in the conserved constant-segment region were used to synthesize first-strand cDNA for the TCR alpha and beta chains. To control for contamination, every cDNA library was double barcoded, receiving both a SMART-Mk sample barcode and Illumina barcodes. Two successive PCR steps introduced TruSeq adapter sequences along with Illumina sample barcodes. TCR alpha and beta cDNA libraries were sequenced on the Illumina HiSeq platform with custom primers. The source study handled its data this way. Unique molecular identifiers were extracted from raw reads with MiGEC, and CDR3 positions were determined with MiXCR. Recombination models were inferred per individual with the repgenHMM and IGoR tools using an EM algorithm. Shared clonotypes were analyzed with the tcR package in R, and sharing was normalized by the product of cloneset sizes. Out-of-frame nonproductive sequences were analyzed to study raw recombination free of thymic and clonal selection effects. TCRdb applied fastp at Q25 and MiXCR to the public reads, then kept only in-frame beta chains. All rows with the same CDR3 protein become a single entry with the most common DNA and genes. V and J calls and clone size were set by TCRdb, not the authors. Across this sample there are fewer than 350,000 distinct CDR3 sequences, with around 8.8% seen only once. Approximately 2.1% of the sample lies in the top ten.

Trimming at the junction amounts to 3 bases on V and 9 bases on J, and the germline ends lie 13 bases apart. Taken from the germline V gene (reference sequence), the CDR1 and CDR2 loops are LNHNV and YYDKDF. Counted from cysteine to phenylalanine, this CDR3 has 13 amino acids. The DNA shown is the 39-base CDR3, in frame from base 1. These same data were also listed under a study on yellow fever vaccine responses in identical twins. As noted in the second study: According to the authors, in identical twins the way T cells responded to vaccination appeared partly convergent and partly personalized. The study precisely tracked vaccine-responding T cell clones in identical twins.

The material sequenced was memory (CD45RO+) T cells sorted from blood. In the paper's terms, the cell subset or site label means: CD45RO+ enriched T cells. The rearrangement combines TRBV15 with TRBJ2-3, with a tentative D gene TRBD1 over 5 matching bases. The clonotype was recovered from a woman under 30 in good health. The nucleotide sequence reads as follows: TGTGCCACCAGCAGTCGGACCTCAGGGACGCAGTATTTT. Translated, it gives CATSSRTSGTQYF.